One and the same sample provided the 24 T cell receptor beta chains below, sequenced in a study of cytotoxic CD8 clonotypes in ibrutinib-treated CLL. The protocol was immunoSEQ multiplex PCR, while the TCRdb copy is restricted to in-frame clones and leaves out a portion. The sample contains over 45,000 clones, 55% to 70% of which appear only once. The source material was PBMCs, sampled after 24 months of ibrutinib treatment. The receptors originated from a human donor with chronic lymphocytic leukemia.

This clone was counted ten times or more. The V gene is TRBV14, the J gene TRBJ2-4; tentatively, D is TRBD2 (6 bases). The CDR3 sequence is 17 residues long. With 0 bases removed from V and 6 bases from J, the gap between germline ends came to 18 bases. Looked up from germline, CDR1 is SGHDN and CDR2 is FVKESK. The CDR3 DNA sequence: TGTGCCAGCAGCCAAGATTTCGCCCCGGGACTCTTAAACATTCAGTACTTC. It specifies CASSQDFAPGLLNIQYF.

CDR3 DNA sequence: TGTGCCAGCAGCTTCCGGGACAGGGGGCGATATCAGCCCCAGCATTTT. Translation: CASSFRDRGRYQPQHF. This chain links TRBV5-6 with TRBJ1-5, with 12 positions matching TRBD1. The J segment lost 5 bases and the V segment lost 2 bases, leaving 5 bases of the junction unmatched. The CDR3 loop spans 16 amino acids. Germline loops: CDR1 SGHDT, CDR2 YYEEEE.

Comment on this clone: Other nucleotide sequences in the sample specify the same CDR3. The chain employs TRBV7-2 and TRBJ2-1; the match to TRBD2 covers 9 bases. The trim removed 5 bases at V and 7 bases at J, leaving 12 bases unmatched. From germline, CDR1 is SGHTA and CDR2 FQGNSA. The CDR3 covers 16 residues. CDR3 protein: CASSLAWREGRNEQFF. DNA for the CDR3: TGTGCCAGCAGCCTCGCCTGGCGGGAGGGGCGTAATGAGCAGTTCTTC.

This rearrangement joins TRBV7-8 to TRBJ2-1; 7 nucleotides line up with TRBD1. This CDR3 has 15 amino acids. V lost 5 bases, J lost 2 bases, and 6 bases stayed unmatched. The germline V gene encodes CDR1 SGHVS and CDR2 FQNEAQ. CDR3 coding DNA: TGTGCCAGCAGCCCACCCGGGACAGCCTACAATGAGCAGTTCTTC. Its translation: CASSPPGTAYNEQFF.

The CDR3 DNA follows: TGCGCCAGCAGCCAAGAAGGAGCTAGCGGGGGCTACAATGAGCAGTTCTTC. Its translation: CASSQEGASGGYNEQFF. This sequence joins TRBV4-1 and TRBJ2-1; TRBD2 matches at 10 bases. V dropped 0 bases and J dropped 3; count of bases not matched to a gene: 5. This CDR3 is 17 amino acids long. Germline CDR1 is MGHRA and CDR2 is YSYEKL.

The rearrangement joins TRBV6-6 to TRBJ2-1; D is unresolved. The germline V and J ends were trimmed by 0 bases and 14 bases, with 11 bases remaining between them. CDR3 length: 12 amino acids. CDR1 and CDR2 (germline): MNHNY, SVGAGI (reference sequence). CDR3 sequence: CASSYSAGREFF. CDR3 in DNA: TGTGCCAGCAGTTACTCGGCAGGCCGAGAGTTCTTC.

This clone was found many times. The rearrangement joins TRBV5-1 to TRBJ2-1; D ambiguous. The CDR3 loop spans 14 amino acids. Germline V gives CDR1 SGHRS, CDR2 YFSETQ. The V gene lost 4 bases and the J gene lost 0 bases, with 8 bases spanning the gap. In DNA, the CDR3 is TGCGCCAGCAGCCCCGGCGTCTCCTACAATGAGCAGTTCTTC. Translated: CASSPGVSYNEQFF.

This clone appeared a few times. This sequence joins TRBV19 and TRBJ2-3; 14 bases are a match to TRBD2. Germline lookup yields CDR1 LNHDA and CDR2 SQIVND (reference sequence). There are 15 residues in the CDR3. V was pared by 3 bases and J by 4 bases, with 0 bases of the junction left unmatched. CDR3 region: CASSMGLAGADTQYF. CDR3 bases: TGTGCCAGTAGTATGGGACTAGCGGGAGCAGATACGCAGTATTTT.

V usage is TRBV5-1 and J usage is TRBJ2-5; 10 bases match TRBD1. The germline V gene encodes CDR1 SGHRS and CDR2 YFSETQ. The trim removed 9 bases at V and 5 bases at J, leaving 13 bases unmatched. The CDR3 totals 15 residues. CDR3 sequence (DNA): TGCGCCACCAGAACCGGGACAGGGGATGGCGAGACCCAGTACTTC. Its protein is CATRTGTGDGETQYF.

The chain carries TRBV11-2 and TRBJ1-3; possible D gene TRBD1, 5 bases. Germline CDR1 SGHAT, CDR2 FQNNGV. The CDR3 totals 17 residues. The V end was cut by 5 bases, the J end by 0 bases, with 17 bases between. CDR3 sequence: CASSHRPGPASGNTIYF. Here the CDR3 DNA reads TGTGCCAGCAGCCACCGACCGGGACCCGCCTCTGGAAACACCATATATTTT.

The chain combines TRBV7-8 with TRBJ1-6; 7 bases map to TRBD1. This CDR3 region has 14 residues. From germline, CDR1 is SGHVS and CDR2 FQNEAQ. V shed 3 bases, J shed 7 bases, and the junction held 3 bases outside the gene matches. The CDR3 DNA follows: TGTGCCAGCAGCTTCACAGGGGAAAATTCACCCCTCCACTTT. Translated, it gives CASSFTGENSPLHF. The full variable domain, its missing parts supplied by reference TRBV7-8 and TRBJ1-6, is GAGVSQSPRYKVAKRGQDVALRCDPISGHVSLFWYQQALGQGPEFLTYFQNEAQLDKSGLPSDRFFAERPEGSVSTLKIQRTQQEDSAVYLCASSFTGENSPLHFGNGTRLTVT.

The chain couples TRBV25-1 to TRBJ1-4; 9 nucleotides line up with TRBD1. This CDR3 has 15 amino acids. J gave up 8 bases and V 3 bases, and 7 bases lay outside the gene matches. Germline CDR1 reads MGHDK; CDR2 reads SYGVNS. Written as DNA, the CDR3 is TGTGCCAGCAGTGATACAGGGGGCCTTTACGAAAAACTGTTTTTT. As protein: CASSDTGGLYEKLFF. The full variable domain, in which reference TRBV25-1 and TRBJ1-4 provide the parts outside the CDR3, is EADIYQTPRYLVIGTGKKITLECSQTMGHDKMYWYQQDPGMELHLIHYSYGVNSTEKGDLSSESTVSRIRTEHFPLTLESARPSHTSQYLCASSDTGGLYEKLFFGSGTQLSVL.

The chain links TRBV7-9 to TRBJ2-7, with 9 bases that match TRBD1. The CDR3 sequence is 13 residues long. The germline V gene encodes CDR1 SEHNR and CDR2 FQNEAQ (reference sequence). V was clipped by 6 bases and J by 7 bases; unmatched bases: 7. CDR3: CASRATGGGEQYV. The CDR3 DNA sequence: TGTGCCAGCAGAGCTACAGGGGGCGGAGAGCAGTACGTC.

CDR3 coding DNA: TGTGCCAGCAGCTTGCAGGGTTCCTACGAGCAGTACTTC. It translates to CASSLQGSYEQYF. The V and J genes are TRBV5-5 and TRBJ2-7, with a possible D match to TRBD1 (5 bases). V was clipped by 1 base and J by 1 base, with 6 bases between them. CDR1 and CDR2 (germline): SGHKS, YYEKEE (reference sequence). The CDR3 loop spans 13 amino acids.

The gene calls are TRBV27 and TRBJ2-7, with TRBD2 as a possible D gene (6 bases). The length of the CDR3 is 13 residues. CDR1 is MNHEY and CDR2 is SMNVEV in the germline V gene (reference sequence). Trimming took 4 bases from V and 6 from J, leaving 13 bases between them. CDR3 protein: CASSSVVGGEQYF. The CDR3 DNA is TGTGCCAGCAGTTCGGTCGTGGGGGGCGAGCAGTACTTC.

A single count supports this clone. V usage is TRBV6-6 and J usage is TRBJ1-3, with D unresolved. The CDR3 covers 14 residues. V was cut by 6 bases and J by 0 bases, with 9 bases left in between. The germline V gene encodes CDR1 MNHNY and CDR2 SVGAGI (reference sequence). DNA of the CDR3: TGTGCCAGCAGCTGGGGTCGCTCTGGAAACACCATATATTTT. It yields the protein CASSWGRSGNTIYF.

The sample holds a few counts of this clone. Other nucleotide sequences in the sample specify the same CDR3. The J gene is TRBJ2-6, the V gene TRBV14, with D unclear. This CDR3 comprises 14 residues. Trimming pared 4 bases from V and 0 bases from J, leaving 4 bases between. The V gene's germline CDR1 is SGHDN and CDR2 FVKESK. In nucleotides, the CDR3 is TGTGCCAGCAGCCGCAGCTCTGGGGCCAACGTCCTGACTTTC. Its translation is CASSRSSGANVLTF. Looking up the rest from reference TRBV14 and TRBJ2-6 gives the full variable domain: EAGVTQFPSHSVIEKGQTVTLRCDPISGHDNLYWYRRVMGKEIKFLLHFVKESKQDESGMPNNRFLAERTGGTYSTLKVQPAELEDSGVYFCASSRSSGANVLTFGAGSRLTVL.

About this clone: Since a much larger clone is just one base distant, this may be a read error. The sample holds other DNA sequences that translate to the same CDR3. The CDR3 reads CASSLAGVTGELFF. CDR3 coding DNA: TGTGCCAGCAGCTTAGCGGGAGTGACTGGGGAGCTGTTTTTT. The chain carries TRBV7-7 and TRBJ2-2; D possibly corresponds to TRBD2 (5 bases). The CDR3 spans 14 residues. Germline CDR1 and CDR2: SSHAT and FNYEAQ (reference sequence). V was pared by 0 bases and J by 8 bases, with 10 bases between.

V is TRBV2 and J is TRBJ2-7; D is tentatively TRBD1 or TRBD2 (7 bases each). The length of the CDR3 is 18 residues. The V gene lost 10 bases and the J gene lost 5 bases, with 33 bases spanning the gap. Germline V gene data show CDR1 as SNHLY and CDR2 as FYNNEI. The CDR3: CAIQGGLASGYRKNEQYF. CDR3 DNA: TGTGCCATTCAGGGGGGGTTGGCTAGCGGTTACAGGAAGAACGAGCAGTACTTC.

This rearrangement joins TRBV10-2 to TRBJ2-3; D perhaps matches TRBD2 (5 bases). Germline V gene sequence: CDR1 WSHSY, CDR2 SAAADI. Between the trimmed V and J ends, which lost 2 bases and 9 bases, there was a span of 12 bases. This CDR3 spans 13 amino acids. The CDR3 region is CASSERIGLTQYF. As DNA, the CDR3 is TGCGCCAGCAGTGAGAGAATAGGACTGACGCAGTATTTT.

The chain joins TRBV2 to TRBJ2-3, with 8 bases fitting TRBD1. The CDR3 consists of 14 residues. The germline V gene has CDR1 SNHLY and CDR2 FYNNEI. The ends lost 6 bases at V and 0 bases at J; junction bases unmatched: 2. The chain's CDR3 is CASRRTGSTDTQYF. In nucleotides, the CDR3 is TGTGCCAGCAGAAGGACAGGGAGCACAGATACGCAGTATTTT.

This chain joins TRBV2 and TRBJ1-2; no firm D call. Germline CDR1 is SNHLY and CDR2 is FYNNEI. Trimming took off 7 bases at V and 6 bases at J, with 21 bases between the two ends. This CDR3 comprises 15 residues. The CDR3 DNA is TGTGCCAGCACCCGGATGCGGAGTAAAAGCGATGGCTACACCTTC. Encoded protein: CASTRMRSKSDGYTF.

Here the CDR3 reads CASSLSGTVNEKLFF. The CDR3 DNA reads TGTGCCAGCAGCTTATCCGGGACGGTTAATGAAAAACTGTTTTTT. The J gene is TRBJ1-4, the V gene TRBV7-9, with a weak D call TRBD1 (5 bases). Germline V lookup: CDR1 SEHNR, CDR2 FQNEAQ (reference sequence). V was pared by 2 bases and J by 4 bases, with 11 bases between. This CDR3 spans 15 amino acids. The full variable domain, rest sourced from reference TRBV7-9 and TRBJ1-4, is DTGVSQNPRHKITKRGQNVTFRCDPISEHNRLYWYRQTLGQGPEFLTYFQNEAQLEKSRLLSDRFSAERPKGSFSTLEIQRTEQGDSAMYLCASSLSGTVNEKLFFGSGTQLSVL.

This clone was counted at least ten times. V gene TRBV7-6 combines with J gene TRBJ2-3, with D unresolved. V shed 3 bases and J shed 2 bases, with 9 bases lying between them. Germline V gene sequence: CDR1 SGHVS, CDR2 FNYEAQ. CDR3 length: 14 residues. The DNA for the CDR3 is TGTGCCAGCAGCTTGACGGATTACACAGATACGCAGTATTTT. This encodes CASSLTDYTDTQYF. Supplemented by reference TRBV7-6 and TRBJ2-3, the full variable domain reads GAGVSQSPRYKVTKRGQDVALRCDPISGHVSLYWYRQALGQGPEFLTYFNYEAQQDKSGLPNDRFSAERPEGSISTLTIQRTEQRDSAMYRCASSLTDYTDTQYFGPGTRLTVL.